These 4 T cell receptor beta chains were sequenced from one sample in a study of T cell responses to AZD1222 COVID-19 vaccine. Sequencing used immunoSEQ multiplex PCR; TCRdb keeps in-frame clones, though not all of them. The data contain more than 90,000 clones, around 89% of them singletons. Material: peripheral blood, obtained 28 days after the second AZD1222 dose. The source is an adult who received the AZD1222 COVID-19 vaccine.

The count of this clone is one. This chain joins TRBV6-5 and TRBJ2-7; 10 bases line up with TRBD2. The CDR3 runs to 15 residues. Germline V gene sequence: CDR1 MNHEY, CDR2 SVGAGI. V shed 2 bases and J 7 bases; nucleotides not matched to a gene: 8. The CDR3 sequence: CASSYSGGGLGEQYF. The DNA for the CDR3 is TGTGCCAGCAGTTACAGCGGGGGGGGTCTCGGAGAGCAGTACTTC.

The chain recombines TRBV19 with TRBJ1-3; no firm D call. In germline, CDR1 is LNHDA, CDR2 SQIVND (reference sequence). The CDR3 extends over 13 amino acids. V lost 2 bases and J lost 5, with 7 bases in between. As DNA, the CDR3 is TGTGCCAGTAGTATACCGGGCCGAAACACCATATATTTT. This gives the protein CASSIPGRNTIYF.

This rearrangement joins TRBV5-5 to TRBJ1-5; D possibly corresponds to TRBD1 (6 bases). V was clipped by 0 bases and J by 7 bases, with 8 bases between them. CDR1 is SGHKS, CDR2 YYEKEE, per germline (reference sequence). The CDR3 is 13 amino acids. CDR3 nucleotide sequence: TGTGCCAGCAGCTTGGAGGGGACACAGCCCCAGCATTTT. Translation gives CASSLEGTQPQHF.

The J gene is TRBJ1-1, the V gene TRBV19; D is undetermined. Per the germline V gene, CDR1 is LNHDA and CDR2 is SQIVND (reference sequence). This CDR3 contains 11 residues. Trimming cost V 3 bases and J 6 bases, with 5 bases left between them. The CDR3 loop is CASSIRAEAFF. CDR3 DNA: TGTGCCAGTAGTATCCGGGCTGAAGCTTTCTTT.